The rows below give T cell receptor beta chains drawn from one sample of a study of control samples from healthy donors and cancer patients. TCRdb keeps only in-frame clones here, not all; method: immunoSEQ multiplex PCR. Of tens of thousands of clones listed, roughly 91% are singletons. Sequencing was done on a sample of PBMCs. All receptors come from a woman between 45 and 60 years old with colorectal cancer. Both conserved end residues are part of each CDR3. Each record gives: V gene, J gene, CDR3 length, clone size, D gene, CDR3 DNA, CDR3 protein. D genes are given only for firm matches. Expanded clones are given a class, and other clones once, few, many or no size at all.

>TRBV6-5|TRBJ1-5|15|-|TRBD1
TGTGCCAGCAGAAGCCCAGGGGGCGCGAGCCAGCCCCAGCATTTT
CASRSPGGASQPQHF
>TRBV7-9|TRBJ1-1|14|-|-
TGTGCCAGCAGCTTAAAACCTATGAACACTGAAGCTTTCTTT
CASSLKPMNTEAFF
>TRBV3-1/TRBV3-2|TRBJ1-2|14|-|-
TGTGCCAGCAGCCCAAGGGGGAGCCCTTGGGGCTACACCTTC
CASSPRGSPWGYTF
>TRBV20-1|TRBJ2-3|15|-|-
TGCAGTGCTAGTTTCGGCAGTACTAGCACAGATACGCAGTATTTT
CSASFGSTSTDTQYF
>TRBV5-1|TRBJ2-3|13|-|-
TGCGCCAGCAGATTGGAGGGGACAGATACGCAGTATTTT
CASRLEGTDTQYF
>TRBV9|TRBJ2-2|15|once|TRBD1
TGTGCCAGCAGCGCCGGGACAGGGGGATTTGTGGAGCTGTTTTTT
CASSAGTGGFVELFF
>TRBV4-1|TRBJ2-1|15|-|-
TGCGCCAGCAGCCAAGGGGACTCGGACTACAATGAGCAGTTCTTC
CASSQGDSDYNEQFF
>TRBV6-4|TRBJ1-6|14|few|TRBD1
TGTGCCAGCAGTGAAATCCAGGGGGATTCACCCCTCCACTTT
CASSEIQGDSPLHF
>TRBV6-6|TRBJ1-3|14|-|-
TGTGCCAGCAGGGAACAGATCTCTGGAAACACCATATATTTT
CASREQISGNTIYF
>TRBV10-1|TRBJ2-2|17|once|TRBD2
TGCGCCAGCAGTGGAGGGAGCGGGGGGCCTAACACCGGGGAGCTGTTTTTT
CASSGGSGGPNTGELFF
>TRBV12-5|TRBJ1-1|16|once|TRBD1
TGTGCTAGTGGTCCCAAGACAGGGGGCATGGGCACTGAAGCTTTCTTT
CASGPKTGGMGTEAFF
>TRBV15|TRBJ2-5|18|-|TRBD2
TGTGCCACCAGCAGAGAAGGGGGAGCGGGGGGGTACCAAGAGACCCAGTACTTC
CATSREGGAGGYQETQYF
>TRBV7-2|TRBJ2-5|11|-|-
TGTGCCACGGGGACGGAAGAGACCCAGTACTTC
CATGTEETQYF
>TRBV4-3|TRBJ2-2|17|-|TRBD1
TGCGCCAGCAGCCAAGAGGTTACAGGGGGGAACACCGGGGAGCTGTTTTTT
CASSQEVTGGNTGELFF
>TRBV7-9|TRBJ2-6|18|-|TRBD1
TGTGCCAGCAGCCCGCCTGGGACAGGGATCTCTGGGGCCAACGTCCTGACTTTC
CASSPPGTGISGANVLTF
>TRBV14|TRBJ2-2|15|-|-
TGTGCCAGCAGCCCCTTACAAGGGGTCACCGGGGAGCTGTTTTTT
CASSPLQGVTGELFF
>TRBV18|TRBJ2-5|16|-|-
TGTGCCAGCTCACCAGCGGGAACCGGCAACGGAGAGACCCAGTACTTC
CASSPAGTGNGETQYF
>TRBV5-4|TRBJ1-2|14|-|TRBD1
TGTGCCAGCAGCTTTCAGGGGGCGGACTATGGCTACACCTTC
CASSFQGADYGYTF
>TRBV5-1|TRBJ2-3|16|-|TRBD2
TGCGCCAGCAGTATTGCTAGCGGGGGGGCCACCCCTACGCAGTATTTT
CASSIASGGATPTQYF
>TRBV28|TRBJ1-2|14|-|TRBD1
TGTGCCAGCAGTCGACAGGGAATACCCTATGGCTACACCTTC
CASSRQGIPYGYTF
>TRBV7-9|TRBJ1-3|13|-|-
TGTGCCAGCGACCAGGGTTTTGGAAACACCATATATTTT
CASDQGFGNTIYF
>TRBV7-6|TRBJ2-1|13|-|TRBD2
TGTGCCAGCAGCGGACTAGCGGGCTATGAGCAGTTCTTC
CASSGLAGYEQFF
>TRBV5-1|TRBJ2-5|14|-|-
TGCGCCAGCAGCTTGGGACCTGGGCTAGAGACCCAGTACTTC
CASSLGPGLETQYF
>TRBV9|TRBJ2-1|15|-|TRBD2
TGTGCCAGCAGCACCTGGACTGGCGGGGGGGCTGAGCAGTTCTTC
CASSTWTGGGAEQFF
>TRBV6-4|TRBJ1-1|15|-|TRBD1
TGTGCCAGCAGACAAGGCGGGACAGGGACGGGGGAAGCTTTCTTT
CASRQGGTGTGEAFF
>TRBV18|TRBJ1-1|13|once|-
TGTGCCAGCTCACCGGGTGGGCGCACTGAAGCTTTCTTT
CASSPGGRTEAFF
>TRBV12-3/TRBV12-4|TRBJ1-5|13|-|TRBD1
TGTGCCAGCGGACAGGGATCGGGGCAGCCCCAGCATTTT
CASGQGSGQPQHF
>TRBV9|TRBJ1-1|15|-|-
TGTGCCAGCAGCGTAGGAGGGGGTCGGAACACTGAAGCTTTCTTT
CASSVGGGRNTEAFF
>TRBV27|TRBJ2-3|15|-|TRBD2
TGTGCCAGCAGTTTGACTAGCGGGGGGGCAGGTACGCAGTATTTT
CASSLTSGGAGTQYF
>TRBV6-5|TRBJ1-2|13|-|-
TGTGCCAGCAGTTACTATAGTTGGGATGGCTACACCTTC
CASSYYSWDGYTF
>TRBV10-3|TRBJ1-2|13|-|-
TGTGCCATCAGGGTACCAGGAGATTACGGCTACACCTTC
CAIRVPGDYGYTF
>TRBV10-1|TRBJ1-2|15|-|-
TGCGCCAGCAATTTCCCAGGGCTAGTAATCTATGGCTACACCTTC
CASNFPGLVIYGYTF
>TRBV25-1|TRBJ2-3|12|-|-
TGTGCCAGCAGTGAAGGCACAGATACGCAGTATTTT
CASSEGTDTQYF
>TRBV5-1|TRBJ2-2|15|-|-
TGCGCCAGCAGCTTCGTGGGTTCGGGCACCGGGGAGCTGTTTTTT
CASSFVGSGTGELFF
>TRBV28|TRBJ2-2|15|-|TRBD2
TGTGCCAGCAGTTTCAGGTCGGGGGGGACCGGGGAGCTGTTTTTT
CASSFRSGGTGELFF
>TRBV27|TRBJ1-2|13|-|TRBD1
TGTGCCAGCAGTCCCAGGGGGTCCGGTGGCTACACCTTC
CASSPRGSGGYTF
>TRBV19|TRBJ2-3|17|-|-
TGTGCCAGTAGTATAAGCAGGGCTACGTCTAGCACAGATACGCAGTATTTT
CASSISRATSSTDTQYF
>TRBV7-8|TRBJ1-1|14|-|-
TGTGCCAGCAGCACAAAACAGGGTACAACTGAAGCTTTCTTT
CASSTKQGTTEAFF
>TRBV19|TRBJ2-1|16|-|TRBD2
TGTGCCAGTAGTGCAGGACTAGCGGGGGGCATGAATGAGCAGTTCTTC
CASSAGLAGGMNEQFF
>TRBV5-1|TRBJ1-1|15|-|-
TGCGCCAGCAGCCCAAAATTTACAGGGAACACTGAAGCTTTCTTT
CASSPKFTGNTEAFF
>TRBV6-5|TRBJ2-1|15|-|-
TGTGCCAGCAGTTCATCAGGGTGGTCGAACAATGAGCAGTTCTTC
CASSSSGWSNNEQFF
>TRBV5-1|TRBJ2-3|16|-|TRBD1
TGCGCCAGCAGCTCGGAGGACAGGATAGACACAGATACGCAGTATTTT
CASSSEDRIDTDTQYF
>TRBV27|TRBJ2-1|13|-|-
TGTGCCAGCAGTTCGGGCCTGCTCAATGAGCAGTTCTTC
CASSSGLLNEQFF
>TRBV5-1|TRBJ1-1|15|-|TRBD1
TGCGCCAGCAGCGGGACCGGGACAGGCAACACTGAAGCTTTCTTT
CASSGTGTGNTEAFF
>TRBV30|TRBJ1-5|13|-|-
TGTGCCTGGAGTGTACGTGATGATCAGCCCCAGCATTTT
CAWSVRDDQPQHF
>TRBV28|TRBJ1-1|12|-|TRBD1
TGTGCCAGCAGTTTCCGGGACAGAGAAGCTTTCTTT
CASSFRDREAFF
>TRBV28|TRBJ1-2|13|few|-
TGTGCCAGCACCATGGGTGGAGCTTATGGCTACACCTTC
CASTMGGAYGYTF
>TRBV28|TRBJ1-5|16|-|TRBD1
TGTGCCAGCAGTGGACAGGGGAATTCGGTCGGTCAGCCCCAGCATTTT
CASSGQGNSVGQPQHF